These 30 T cell receptor beta chains were all obtained from the same sample, sequenced in a study of shared clonotypes between healthy human individuals. Some clones are missing from TCRdb's copy, which holds only in-frame ones; the method was immunoSEQ multiplex PCR. The table lists about 1 million clones, about 77% of them singletons, with approximately 1.5% in the top ten. The specimen sequenced was memory CD4+ T cells sorted from blood. The subset: CD45RA-negative fraction. All receptors come from a young man in good health.

V and J are TRBV7-9 and TRBJ1-1, with a weak D call TRBD1 (6 bases). CDR3 length: 17 residues. Germline V gene sequence: CDR1 SEHNR, CDR2 FQNEAQ (reference sequence). V was clipped by 0 bases and J by 0 bases, with 14 bases between them. The chain's CDR3 is CASSLAGGGAMNTEAFF. For the CDR3, the DNA is TGTGCCAGCAGCTTAGCTGGTGGGGGGGCGATGAACACTGAAGCTTTCTTT.

The rearrangement links TRBV27 to TRBJ2-3; a possible D gene is TRBD1 (6 bases). V was trimmed by 4 bases and J by 0 bases, leaving 11 bases between them. Per the germline V gene, CDR1 is MNHEY and CDR2 is SMNVEV (reference sequence). There are 15 residues in the CDR3. The DNA for the CDR3 is TGTGCCAGCAGTTGGAAGAGGGGGAGCACAGATACGCAGTATTTT. This codes for CASSWKRGSTDTQYF.

The chain employs TRBV5-4 and TRBJ2-7; 8 bases align to TRBD2. CDR1 and CDR2 from the germline V gene are SGHNT and YYREEE (reference sequence). The CDR3 consists of 16 residues. With V trimmed by 1 base and J by 3 bases, 9 bases remained unmatched. Here the CDR3 DNA reads TGTGCCAGCAGCTTGCGTTCGGGGGGGCCGAACTACGAGCAGTACTTC. Translated: CASSLRSGGPNYEQYF. Full variable domain (missing parts from reference TRBV5-4 and TRBJ2-7): ETGVTQSPTHLIKTRGQQVTLRCSSQSGHNTVSWYQQALGQGPQFIFQYYREEENGRGNFPPRFSGLQFPNYSSELNVNALELDDSALYLCASSLRSGGPNYEQYFGPGTRLTVT.

The chain links TRBV27 to TRBJ2-3; TRBD2 aligns across 13 bases. CDR1 and CDR2 from the germline V gene are MNHEY and SMNVEV (reference sequence). The CDR3 is 20 amino acids. The V and J ends lost 8 bases and 3 bases, in that order; junction bases with no gene match: 20. CDR3 sequence: CASVDLKKPGLAGRTDTQYF. The CDR3 DNA follows: TGTGCCAGCGTCGACTTAAAAAAACCGGGACTAGCGGGGCGGACAGATACGCAGTATTTT.

The V call is TRBV11-3, the J call TRBJ2-5; the D is unclear. CDR1 is SGHNT and CDR2 is YENEEA in the germline V gene. V lost 4 bases to trimming and J lost 2 bases, with 14 bases between them. The CDR3 loop spans 15 amino acids. The CDR3 DNA sequence: TGTGCCAGCAGCTCTCGTACCGAAAATCAAGAGACCCAGTACTTC. Protein product: CASSSRTENQETQYF.

The rearrangement joins TRBV2 to TRBJ2-7; tentative D call: TRBD1 (6 bases). V dropped 6 bases and J dropped 0 bases, with 12 bases sitting between them. This CDR3 is built from 14 residues. Germline V lookup: CDR1 SNHLY, CDR2 FYNNEI. The CDR3 region is CASRSGTSSYEQYF. The CDR3 bases are TGTGCCAGCAGATCCGGGACAAGCTCCTACGAGCAGTACTTC.

This chain uses TRBV10-3 with TRBJ2-5; TRBD2 matches 9 bases. The trim removed 8 bases at V and 1 base at J, leaving 8 bases unmatched. Germline V gene lookup returns CDR1 ENHRY and CDR2 SYGVKD. The CDR3 is 15 residues long. DNA for the CDR3: TGTGCCATCCGCGGTGGTAGCGGGGGCCAAGAGACCCAGTACTTC. Amino acids: CAIRGGSGGQETQYF.

As regards this clone: Other DNA sequences from this sample encode an identical CDR3 as well. In DNA form, the CDR3 reads TGCAGCGTGGGGGGGCAGAATCAGCCCCAGCATTTT. This translates into CSVGGQNQPQHF. The rearrangement uses TRBV29-1 and TRBJ1-5, with TRBD1 as a possible D gene (6 bases). Per germline, CDR1 SQVTM and CDR2 ANQGSEA. V dropped 6 bases and J dropped 4 bases, with 10 bases sitting between them. This CDR3 has 12 amino acids.

The V and J genes are TRBV5-1 and TRBJ2-2, with D possibly TRBD2 on 6 matching bases. Trimming stripped 4 bases from V and 7 bases from J, with 20 bases between. Germline V lookup: CDR1 SGHRS, CDR2 YFSETQ. This CDR3 region has 16 residues. The CDR3 loop is CASSPSGPGGVGELFF. The CDR3, as DNA: TGCGCCAGCAGCCCCTCGGGGCCGGGCGGGGTCGGGGAGCTGTTTTTT.

The J gene is TRBJ2-7, the V gene TRBV14; D gene ambiguous. Deletions cut 1 base from V and 9 bases from J, with 7 bases between. The germline gives CDR1 SGHDN, CDR2 FVKESK. The CDR3 length is 11 residues. The CDR3 loop reads CASSQVDRQYF. In DNA form, the CDR3 reads TGTGCCAGCAGCCAAGTAGACCGGCAGTACTTC.

This rearrangement joins TRBV4-3 to TRBJ1-2; D might be TRBD1 (5 bases). Germline V lookup: CDR1 LGHNA, CDR2 YSLEER. Between the trimmed V and J ends, which lost 0 bases and 7 bases, there was a span of 15 bases. The CDR3 is 15 amino acids. Here the CDR3 DNA reads TGCGCCAGCAGCCAAGATCAGGCAGGGCGTCGTGGCTACACCTTC. Its protein product is CASSQDQAGRRGYTF.

The chain employs TRBV19 and TRBJ2-6, with 8 positions matching TRBD1. The V segment lost 3 bases and the J segment 2 bases; nucleotides outside the gene matches: 3. The CDR3 runs to 16 residues. Germline loops: CDR1 LNHDA, CDR2 SQIVND (reference sequence). The CDR3 spells CASSISGGAGANVLTF. In DNA, the CDR3 is TGTGCCAGTAGTATTTCAGGGGGCGCTGGGGCCAACGTCCTGACTTTC.

As concerns this clone: A much larger clone is a single base away; this may be a read error. The V gene is TRBV6-6, the J gene TRBJ1-1; D not resolved. Germline lookup yields CDR1 MNHNY and CDR2 SVGAGI (reference sequence). Trimming removed 5 bases at V and 1 base at J, with 5 bases between. This CDR3 spans 12 amino acids. CDR3 nucleotide sequence: TGTGCCAGCAGTGCCGGGAACACTGAAGCTTTCTTT. Encoded protein: CASSAGNTEAFF.

This sequence joins TRBV6-1 and TRBJ1-6; 9 bases line up with TRBD1. This CDR3 is 14 amino acids long. The germline V gene encodes CDR1 MNHNS and CDR2 SASEGT. The trim removed 7 bases at V and 10 bases at J, leaving 8 bases unmatched. The CDR3 DNA reads TGTGCCAGCATTGGACAGGGGAGCGTATCACCCCTCCACTTT. This gives the protein CASIGQGSVSPLHF.

This clone has only a few counts. The chain carries TRBV6-4 and TRBJ2-3, with a possible D match to TRBD2 (6 bases). Between the trimmed V and J ends, which lost 3 bases and 4 bases, there was a span of 8 bases. The V gene's germline CDR1 is MRHNA and CDR2 SNTAGT. This CDR3 contains 13 residues. Here the CDR3 reads CASSDGGSDTQYF. DNA for the CDR3: TGTGCCAGCAGTGATGGGGGGTCAGATACGCAGTATTTT.

Only one count was recorded for this clone. The chain combines TRBV5-8 with TRBJ1-1, with D perhaps TRBD1 (5 bases). The V and J ends lost 5 bases and 10 bases respectively, with 12 bases between them. The CDR3 runs 11 residues. Germline V CDR1 and CDR2: SGHTS, YDEGEE. CDR3 sequence reads: CASRKGIVAFF. For the CDR3, the DNA is TGTGCCAGCAGAAAGGGGATCGTAGCTTTCTTT. The variable domain in full, completed from reference TRBV5-8 and TRBJ1-1, reads EAGVTQSPTHLIKTRGQQATLRCSPISGHTSVYWYQQALGLGLQFLLWYDEGEERNRGNFPPRFSGRQFPNYSSELNVNALELEDSALYLCASRKGIVAFFGQGTRLTVV.

The chain carries TRBV5-4 and TRBJ2-2, with D unresolved. The CDR3 spans 16 residues. Germline V gene data show CDR1 as SGHNT and CDR2 as YYREEE (reference sequence). V lost 5 bases, J lost 4 bases, and 18 bases lay in between. The CDR3 spells CASSSVAALSTGELFF. The CDR3 nucleotides read TGTGCCAGCAGTTCTGTGGCAGCGCTGAGCACCGGGGAGCTGTTTTTT.

The chain combines TRBV5-6 with TRBJ1-4; 7 nucleotides line up with TRBD1. V shed 4 bases and J 2 bases; nucleotides not matched to a gene: 11. Germline-derived CDR1 and CDR2 are SGHDT and YYEEEE. This CDR3 spans 17 amino acids. The CDR3 is CASSGLGDSVTNEKLFF. The CDR3 nucleotides are TGTGCCAGCAGCGGTCTGGGGGACAGCGTTACTAATGAAAAACTGTTTTTT.

V gene TRBV4-1 combines with J gene TRBJ2-6; 8 bases map to TRBD2. V dropped 0 bases and J dropped 2; count of bases not matched to a gene: 6. Per germline, CDR1 MGHRA and CDR2 YSYEKL. The CDR3 extends over 18 amino acids. The CDR3, as DNA: TGCGCCAGCAGCCAAGAATCCAGCGGGAGACCTGGGGCCAACGTCCTGACTTTC. This codes for CASSQESSGRPGANVLTF.

The rearrangement joins TRBV7-2 to TRBJ2-2; no reliable D call. Germline lookup yields CDR1 SGHTA and CDR2 FQGNSA. V was cut by 5 bases and J by 4 bases, with 11 bases left in between. This CDR3 comprises 14 residues. The chain's CDR3 is CASSLQTFTGELFF. The CDR3 DNA follows: TGTGCCAGCAGCCTGCAGACCTTCACCGGGGAGCTGTTTTTT.

The chain carries TRBV7-6 and TRBJ1-6, with D perhaps TRBD1 (6 bases). The CDR3 sequence is 18 residues long. The germline gives CDR1 SGHVS, CDR2 FNYEAQ. Trimming cost V 1 base and J 0 bases, with 13 bases left between them. CDR3: CASSLGLGGGSYNSPLHF. The DNA of the CDR3 is TGTGCCAGCAGCTTAGGATTAGGGGGGGGCTCCTATAATTCACCCCTCCACTTT. The complete variable domain, with remaining parts taken from reference TRBV7-6 and TRBJ1-6, reads GAGVSQSPRYKVTKRGQDVALRCDPISGHVSLYWYRQALGQGPEFLTYFNYEAQQDKSGLPNDRFSAERPEGSISTLTIQRTEQRDSAMYRCASSLGLGGGSYNSPLHFGNGTRLTVT.

To note about this clone: A read error may be the cause here, since a much bigger clone is one base away. Within the sample, other DNA sequences also encode this same CDR3. V gene TRBV7-2 combines with J gene TRBJ1-5; D may be TRBD1 (5 bases). Germline loops: CDR1 SGHTA, CDR2 FQGNSA. The V gene lost 2 bases and the J gene lost 7 bases, with 9 bases spanning the gap. The CDR3 runs to 13 residues. This CDR3 reads CASSLQGGQPQHF. DNA of the CDR3: TGTGCCAGCAGCTTACAGGGTGGGCAGCCCCAGCATTTT.

The rearrangement links TRBV30 to TRBJ1-5; TRBD1 is a possible D gene (5 bases). Germline V gives CDR1 GTSNPN, CDR2 SVGIG (reference sequence). The CDR3 contains 14 residues. Trimming took 0 bases from V and 4 from J, leaving 10 bases between them. The CDR3 nucleotides read TGTGCCTGGAGTGTTGCCGGGGGGAATCAGCCCCAGCATTTT. As protein: CAWSVAGGNQPQHF.

The V gene is TRBV11-2, the J gene TRBJ2-5; D assignment may be TRBD1 or TRBD2 (5 bases each). V dropped 5 bases and J dropped 3 bases, with 10 bases sitting between them. The CDR3 is 13 amino acids. Germline V gene lookup returns CDR1 SGHAT and CDR2 FQNNGV. CDR3 in DNA: TGTGCCAGCAGCCGTGGGACCAAAGAGACCCAGTACTTC. This translates into CASSRGTKETQYF.

The V call is TRBV5-1, the J call TRBJ1-2; TRBD1 matches at 7 bases. With 4 bases clipped from V and 0 bases from J, the junction kept 9 bases outside the gene matches. Germline V lookup: CDR1 SGHRS, CDR2 YFSETQ. This CDR3 has 16 amino acids. Here the CDR3 DNA reads TGCGCCAGCAGCATCGATGGGGACAGATCTAACTATGGCTACACCTTC. Its protein is CASSIDGDRSNYGYTF.

The CDR3 is CASRDRVGNQPQHF. DNA of the CDR3: TGTGCCAGCAGGGACAGGGTTGGCAATCAGCCCCAGCATTTT. The chain combines TRBV6-5 with TRBJ1-5, with TRBD1 matching 8 bases. With V trimmed by 6 bases and J by 2 bases, 3 bases remained unmatched. The germline V gene has CDR1 MNHEY and CDR2 SVGAGI. The CDR3 consists of 14 residues.

The J gene is TRBJ2-3, the V gene TRBV11-2; 8 bases line up with TRBD2. Germline values: CDR1 SGHAT, CDR2 FQNNGV. V lost 7 bases to trimming and J lost 7 bases; unmatched junction nucleotides: 7. CDR3 length equals 13 residues. CDR3 nucleotide sequence: TGTGCCAGCACAGGGAGCGGGAGAAATACGCAGTATTTT. Protein sequence: CASTGSGRNTQYF. The variable domain in full, with the rest retrieved from reference TRBV11-2 and TRBJ2-3, is EAGVAQSPRYKIIEKRQSVAFWCNPISGHATLYWYQQILGQGPKLLIQFQNNGVVDDSQLPKDRFSAERLKGVDSTLKIQPAKLEDSAVYLCASTGSGRNTQYFGPGTRLTVL.

The J gene is TRBJ2-5, the V gene TRBV25-1; D possibly corresponds to TRBD2 (5 bases). The CDR3 loop spans 15 amino acids. Germline CDR1 is MGHDK and CDR2 is SYGVNS. V was trimmed by 1 base and J by 5 bases, leaving 14 bases between them. The CDR3 DNA sequence: TGTGCCAGCAGTGAATCCCCCGCTCGAGGGGAGACCCAGTACTTC. It specifies CASSESPARGETQYF. The full variable domain, in which reference TRBV25-1 and TRBJ2-5 provide the parts outside the CDR3, is EADIYQTPRYLVIGTGKKITLECSQTMGHDKMYWYQQDPGMELHLIHYSYGVNSTEKGDLSSESTVSRIRTEHFPLTLESARPSHTSQYLCASSESPARGETQYFGPGTRLLVL.

The rearrangement uses TRBV5-1 and TRBJ2-3; D gene unclear. Trimming took 3 bases from V and 0 from J, leaving 8 bases between them. The germline gives CDR1 SGHRS, CDR2 YFSETQ. This CDR3 is built from 14 residues. The DNA for the CDR3 is TGCGCCAGCAGCTCCGGACGGAGCACAGATACGCAGTATTTT. Its translation: CASSSGRSTDTQYF.

This clone was detected ten times or more. The sample holds other DNA sequences that translate to the same CDR3. The chain employs TRBV7-9 and TRBJ2-5; D not resolved. There are 12 residues in the CDR3. The ends were cut back, 1 base at V and 4 bases at J, with 4 bases in the middle. The germline V gene has CDR1 SEHNR and CDR2 FQNEAQ (reference sequence). Here the CDR3 reads CASSLVLETQYF. CDR3 nucleotide sequence: TGTGCCAGCAGCTTAGTCCTAGAGACCCAGTACTTC.